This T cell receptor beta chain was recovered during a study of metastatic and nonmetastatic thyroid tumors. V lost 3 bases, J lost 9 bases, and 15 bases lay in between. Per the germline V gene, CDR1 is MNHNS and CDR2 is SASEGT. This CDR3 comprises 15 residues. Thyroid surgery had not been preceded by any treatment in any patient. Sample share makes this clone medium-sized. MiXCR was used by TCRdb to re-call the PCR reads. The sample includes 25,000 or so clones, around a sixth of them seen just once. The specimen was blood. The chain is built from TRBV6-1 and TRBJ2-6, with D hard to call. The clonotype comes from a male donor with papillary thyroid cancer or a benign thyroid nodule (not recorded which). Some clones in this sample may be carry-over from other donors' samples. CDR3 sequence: CASSDHALFLNVLTF. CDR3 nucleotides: TGTGCCAGCAGTGATCACGCCCTTTTTCTCAACGTCCTGACTTTC.